This T cell receptor (beta chain) was identified during a study of blood T cell repertoires in COVID-19. Method: immunoSEQ multiplex PCR; TCRdb's copy keeps in-frame clones and lacks some. The table includes about 270,000 clones, just under 90% detected once. This CDR3 comprises 15 residues. Losses at the gene ends were 6 bases for V and 2 bases for J; bases not matched to a gene: 7. Germline loops: CDR1 SNHLY, CDR2 FYNNEI. Sequencing was performed on PBMCs or T cells enriched from blood (not recorded which). The chain combines TRBV2 with TRBJ2-1, with TRBD2 matching over 7 bases. This TCR was sampled from a woman in her thirties with acute COVID-19. The DNA for the CDR3 is TGTGCCAGCAGGGGGGACTACCCCACCTACAATGAGCAGTTCTTC. This gives the protein CASRGDYPTYNEQFF.